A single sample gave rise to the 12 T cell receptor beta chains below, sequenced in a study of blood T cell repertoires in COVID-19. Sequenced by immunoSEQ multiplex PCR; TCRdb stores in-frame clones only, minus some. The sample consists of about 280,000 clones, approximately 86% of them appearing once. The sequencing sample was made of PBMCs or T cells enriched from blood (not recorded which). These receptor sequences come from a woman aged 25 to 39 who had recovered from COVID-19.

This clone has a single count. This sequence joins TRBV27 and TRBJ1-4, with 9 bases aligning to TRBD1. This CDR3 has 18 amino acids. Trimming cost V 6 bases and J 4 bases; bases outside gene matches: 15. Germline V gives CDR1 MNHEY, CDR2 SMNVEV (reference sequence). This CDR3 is CASRSRTGVVPNNEKLFF. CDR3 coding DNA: TGTGCCAGCAGGAGTCGGACAGGGGTGGTACCAAATAATGAAAAACTGTTTTTT.

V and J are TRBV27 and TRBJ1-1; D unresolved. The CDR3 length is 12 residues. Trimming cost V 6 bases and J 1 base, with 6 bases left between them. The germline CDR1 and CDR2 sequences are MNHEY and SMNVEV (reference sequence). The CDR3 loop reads CASSTRNTEAFF. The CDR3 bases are TGTGCCAGCAGCACTAGGAACACTGAAGCTTTCTTT.

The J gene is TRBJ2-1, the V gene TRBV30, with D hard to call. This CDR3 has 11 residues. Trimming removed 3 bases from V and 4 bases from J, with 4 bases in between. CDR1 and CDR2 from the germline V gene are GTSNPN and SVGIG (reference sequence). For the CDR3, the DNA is TGTGCCTGGAGACAGTACAATGAGCAGTTCTTC. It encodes CAWRQYNEQFF.

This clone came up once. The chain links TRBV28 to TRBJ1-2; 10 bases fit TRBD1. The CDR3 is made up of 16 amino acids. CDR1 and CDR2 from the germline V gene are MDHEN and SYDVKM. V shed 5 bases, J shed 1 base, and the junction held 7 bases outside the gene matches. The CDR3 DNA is TGTGCCAGCAGTACCCGACAGGGGGCGCATAACTATGGCTACACCTTC. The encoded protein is CASSTRQGAHNYGYTF.

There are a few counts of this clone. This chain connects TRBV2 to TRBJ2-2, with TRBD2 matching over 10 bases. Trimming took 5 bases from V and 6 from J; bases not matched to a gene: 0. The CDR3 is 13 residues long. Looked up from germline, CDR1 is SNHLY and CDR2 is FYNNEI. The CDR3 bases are TGTGCCAGCAGTCTAGCGGGAGCCGGGGAGCTGTTTTTT. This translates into CASSLAGAGELFF.

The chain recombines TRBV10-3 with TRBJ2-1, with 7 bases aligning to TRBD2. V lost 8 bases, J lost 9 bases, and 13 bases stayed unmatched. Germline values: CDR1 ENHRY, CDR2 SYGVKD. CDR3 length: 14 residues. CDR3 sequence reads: CAIVDSSGHGEQFF. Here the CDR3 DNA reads TGTGCCATCGTGGACTCTAGCGGCCATGGTGAGCAGTTCTTC.

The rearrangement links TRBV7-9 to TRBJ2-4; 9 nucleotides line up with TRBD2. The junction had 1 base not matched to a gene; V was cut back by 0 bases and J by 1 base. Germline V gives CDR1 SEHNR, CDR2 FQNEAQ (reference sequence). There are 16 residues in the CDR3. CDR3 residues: CASSLAGLAAKNIQYF. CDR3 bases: TGTGCCAGCAGCTTAGCAGGACTAGCGGCCAAAAACATTCAGTACTTC.

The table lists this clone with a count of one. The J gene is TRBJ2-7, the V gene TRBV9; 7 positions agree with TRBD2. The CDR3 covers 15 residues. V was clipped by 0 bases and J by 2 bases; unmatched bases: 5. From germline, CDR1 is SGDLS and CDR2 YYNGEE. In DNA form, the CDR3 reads TGTGCCAGCAGCGTAGGCGTTAGCGGGCCCTACGAGCAGTACTTC. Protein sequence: CASSVGVSGPYEQYF.

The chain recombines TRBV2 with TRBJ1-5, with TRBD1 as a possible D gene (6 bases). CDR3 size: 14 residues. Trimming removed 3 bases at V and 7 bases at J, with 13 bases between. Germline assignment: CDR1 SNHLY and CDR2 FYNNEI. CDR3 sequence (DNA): TGTGCCAGCAGTGAGGGGTTCAGGGGACAGCCCCAGCATTTT. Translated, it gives CASSEGFRGQPQHF.

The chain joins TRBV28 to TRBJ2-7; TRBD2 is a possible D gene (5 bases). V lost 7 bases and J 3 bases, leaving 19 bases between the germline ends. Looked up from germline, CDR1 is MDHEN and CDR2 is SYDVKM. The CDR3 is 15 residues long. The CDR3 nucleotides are TGTGCCAGCATTCGGCGTGCACCGGGAAACTACGAGCAGTACTTC. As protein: CASIRRAPGNYEQYF. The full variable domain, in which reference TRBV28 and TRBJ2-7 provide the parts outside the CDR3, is DVKVTQSSRYLVKRTGEKVFLECVQDMDHENMFWYRQDPGLGLRLIYFSYDVKMKEKGDIPEGYSVSREKKERFSLILESASTNQTSMYLCASIRRAPGNYEQYFGPGTRLTVT.

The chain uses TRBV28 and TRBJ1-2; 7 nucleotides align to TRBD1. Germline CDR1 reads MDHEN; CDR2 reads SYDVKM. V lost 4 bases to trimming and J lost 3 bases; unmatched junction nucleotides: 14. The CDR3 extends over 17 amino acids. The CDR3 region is CASSSPAGRGGYYGYTF. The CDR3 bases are TGTGCCAGCAGTTCCCCCGCCGGAAGAGGGGGCTACTATGGCTACACCTTC.

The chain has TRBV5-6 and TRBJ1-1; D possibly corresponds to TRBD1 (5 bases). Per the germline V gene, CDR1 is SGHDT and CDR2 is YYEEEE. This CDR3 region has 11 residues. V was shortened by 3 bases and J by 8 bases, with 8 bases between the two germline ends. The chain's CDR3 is CASSWGVEAFF. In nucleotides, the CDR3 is TGTGCCAGCAGCTGGGGGGTGGAAGCTTTCTTT. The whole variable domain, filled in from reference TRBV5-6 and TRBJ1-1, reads DAGVTQSPTHLIKTRGQQVTLRCSPKSGHDTVSWYQQALGQGPQFIFQYYEEEERQRGNFPDRFSGHQFPNYSSELNVNALLLGDSALYLCASSWGVEAFFGQGTRLTVV.